This T cell receptor (beta chain) stems from a study of cytotoxic CD8 clonotypes in ibrutinib-treated CLL. Target depth was 1 in 200,000 to 1 in 1 million T cells, about 10x per clonotype. Clones were sequenced by immunoSEQ multiplex PCR, and TCRdb holds only the in-frame ones, with some missing. The table shows about 120,000 clones, with 80% to 90% occurring only once. V was shortened by 4 bases and J by 4 bases, with 16 bases between the two germline ends. The CDR3 runs 15 residues. Germline CDR1 is MNHNY and CDR2 is SVGAGI (reference sequence). Study-wide results and limits: Under therapy, public clonotypes either contracted or stayed stable, and they were uncommon. Sample timing was unmatched between remission and later-progressing patients; lymph nodes unstudied.

This clone was counted once. The antigen is not known. Specimen: PBMCs, collected after 24 months of ibrutinib treatment. The chain couples TRBV6-6 to TRBJ1-1; unclear D gene. The receptor was derived from a human donor with chronic lymphocytic leukemia. CDR3 nucleotides: TGTGCCAGCAGTTCGGCGCCCCACGGAGGCACTGAAGCTTTCTTT. It yields the protein CASSSAPHGGTEAFF.